The rows below give T cell receptor beta chains drawn from one sample of a study of blood T cell repertoires in COVID-19. The repertoire was sequenced with immunoSEQ multiplex PCR; TCRdb's copy has only in-frame clones and lacks some. The table records about 180,000 clones, approximately 86% of them present only once. The sample taken for sequencing was peripheral blood. These receptors were collected from a woman between 45 and 65 years old with acute or convalescent COVID-19. Both conserved end residues are part of each CDR3. D genes are given only for firm matches. Size tells how often a clone was seen (once, few, many) or the class of an expanded clone, and some rows leave it out.

v_gene	abundance	j_gene	d_gene	CDR3nt	CDR3aa
TRBV4-1	few	TRBJ2-3	TRBD2	TGCGCCAGCACCCGGGTTAGCGGGAGGGGGGCGGATACGCAGTATTTT	CASTRVSGRGADTQYF
TRBV5-1	-	TRBJ2-7	TRBD1	TGCGCCAGCAGCTCCATACAGGGGATCTCCTACGAGCAGTACTTC	CASSSIQGISYEQYF
TRBV9	-	TRBJ1-2	-	TGTGCCAGCAGCTCGCGGATCCTTTATGGCTACACCTTC	CASSSRILYGYTF
TRBV6-5	-	TRBJ1-3	-	TGTGCCAGCAGCCGCACGACCGGGGTAGGAAACACCATATATTTT	CASSRTTGVGNTIYF
TRBV6-2/TRBV6-3	-	TRBJ2-3	TRBD1	TGTGCCAGCAGTTACCGTTTACAGGGGGCTACAGATACGCAGTATTTT	CASSYRLQGATDTQYF
TRBV9	-	TRBJ2-5	TRBD2	TGTGCCAGCAGCGGGGGACTAGCGGGGGCCCTCCAAGAGACCCAGTACTTC	CASSGGLAGALQETQYF
TRBV6-2/TRBV6-3	-	TRBJ1-1	-	TGTGCCAGCAGTGACCTCGGTGGACAGCTGAACACTGAAGCTTTCTTT	CASSDLGGQLNTEAFF
TRBV27	-	TRBJ1-6	TRBD1	TGTGCCAGCAGTTTATCGGGGGACAGGGGTAATTCACCCCTCCACTTT	CASSLSGDRGNSPLHF
TRBV19	-	TRBJ1-6	-	TGTGCCAGTAGGCTAGCTCGGGATTCACCCCTCCACTTT	CASRLARDSPLHF
TRBV19	-	TRBJ1-5	TRBD1	TGTGCCAGTAGTGTTACAGGGGCCCGGGGCAATCAGCCCCAGCATTTT	CASSVTGARGNQPQHF
TRBV7-9	few	TRBJ1-4	-	TGTGCCAGCAGAACTCAGGGAAGTAATGAAAAACTGTTTTTT	CASRTQGSNEKLFF
TRBV29-1	-	TRBJ1-1	TRBD1	TGCAGCGTTGAACGTGACAGGGTTAACACTGAAGCTTTCTTT	CSVERDRVNTEAFF
TRBV5-1	-	TRBJ1-2	-	TGCGCCAGCAGCTCTGGCCTAGAGGGACTAGGCTACACCTTC	CASSSGLEGLGYTF
TRBV18	-	TRBJ1-1	TRBD1	TGTGCCAGCTCACCGGACAGGGCTCACACTGAAGCTTTCTTT	CASSPDRAHTEAFF
TRBV11-3	-	TRBJ2-7	-	TGTGCCAGCAGCCCGATCCGGAGGGGACTCTACGAGCAGTACTTC	CASSPIRRGLYEQYF
TRBV11-2	-	TRBJ2-7	-	TGTGCCAGCAGCTTATTCGGTCCACAGGGCACCTACGAGCAGTACTTC	CASSLFGPQGTYEQYF
TRBV5-4	-	TRBJ1-2	TRBD1	TGTGCCAGCAGCTTTTACAGGGGAGACTATGGCTACACCTTC	CASSFYRGDYGYTF
TRBV5-1	once	TRBJ2-1	TRBD2	TGCGCCAGCAGCAGCGGGGTCAATGAGCAGTTCTTC	CASSSGVNEQFF
TRBV24-1	-	TRBJ1-2	-	TGTGCCACCAGTGATTCAGGGGTTGGCTACACCTTC	CATSDSGVGYTF
TRBV5-1	-	TRBJ1-4	-	TGCGCCAGCAGCTTGGAATCAGGGGAGGAAAAACTGTTTTTT	CASSLESGEEKLFF
TRBV29-1	-	TRBJ2-4	TRBD2	TGCAGCGCCGCGGGGGGGTGGAACATTCAGTACTTC	CSAAGGWNIQYF
TRBV11-3	-	TRBJ2-3	-	TGTGCCAGCAGCTTCTACCTCACAGATACGCAGTATTTT	CASSFYLTDTQYF
TRBV7-2	once	TRBJ2-5	-	TGTGCCAGCAGCTTAGGACCGCGGGAGACCCAGTACTTC	CASSLGPRETQYF
TRBV27	-	TRBJ2-7	-	TGTGCCAGCAGCCGCCGGGACGGAGGGACCTACGAGCAGTACTTC	CASSRRDGGTYEQYF
TRBV2	-	TRBJ2-3	TRBD1	TGTGCCAGGTCCCGGGACAGGGGGCTGAGCACAGATACGCAGTATTTT	CARSRDRGLSTDTQYF
TRBV12-3/TRBV12-4	-	TRBJ2-3	-	TGTGCCAGCAGTTCGGGGTTGCCAGATACGCAGTATTTT	CASSSGLPDTQYF
TRBV6-6	-	TRBJ1-2	TRBD1	TGTGCCAGCAGTTACGGACAGGAAGACGGCTACACCTTC	CASSYGQEDGYTF
TRBV6-1	-	TRBJ2-2	TRBD2	TGTGCCAGCAGTGGGACTAGCGGCTCGAACACCGGGGAGCTGTTTTTT	CASSGTSGSNTGELFF
TRBV12-3/TRBV12-4	once	TRBJ1-1	-	TGTGCCAGCAGTTTACGCAGGGGTGAAGCTTTCTTT	CASSLRRGEAFF
TRBV10-3	-	TRBJ2-1	TRBD1	TGTGCCATCAATCGGGACAGGGACTACAATGAGCAGTTCTTC	CAINRDRDYNEQFF
TRBV6-5	-	TRBJ2-2	TRBD2	TGTGCCAGCAGTTCCTTTAGCGGGAGGGCCCCCGGGGAGCTGTTTTTT	CASSSFSGRAPGELFF
TRBV12-5	-	TRBJ1-1	-	TGTGCTAGTGGTTTGATTAGGGGGACTGAAGCTTTCTTT	CASGLIRGTEAFF
TRBV19	few	TRBJ1-5	-	TGTGCCAGTAGTCGGGTGATGGGCAATCAGCCCCAGCATTTT	CASSRVMGNQPQHF
TRBV7-2	few	TRBJ1-1	-	TGTGCCAGCAGGGCAACACGAGGTGGGACTGAAGCTTTCTTT	CASRATRGGTEAFF
TRBV10-2	-	TRBJ1-3	-	TGCGCCAGCAGTGACCCCAATTTAGTCTCTGGAAACACCATATATTTT	CASSDPNLVSGNTIYF
TRBV29-1	-	TRBJ2-1	TRBD2	TGCAGCGTTCAGACTAGCGGGCATAATGAGCAGTTCTTC	CSVQTSGHNEQFF
TRBV23-1	once	TRBJ1-6	-	TGCGCCAGCAGTCAATCCTCCCCTCCCAGCTCCTATAATTCACCCCTCCACTTT	CASSQSSPPSSYNSPLHF
TRBV5-4	-	TRBJ1-4	TRBD1	TGTGCCAGCAGCCCCGGGGCAGGGGGCCCCAACGGTGAAAAACTGTTTTTT	CASSPGAGGPNGEKLFF
TRBV21-1	-	TRBJ1-2	-	TGTGCCAGCAGCAAAGACAGAAACTATGGCTACACCTTC	CASSKDRNYGYTF
TRBV9	-	TRBJ1-3	-	TGTGCCAGCAGCGTAGAGCCCCTGTGGGGCCGCTCTGGAAACACCATATATTTT	CASSVEPLWGRSGNTIYF
TRBV6-6	-	TRBJ1-2	TRBD1	TGTGCCAGCAGCCGGGACAGGGCGGGGAATGGCTACACCTTC	CASSRDRAGNGYTF
TRBV7-2	-	TRBJ2-1	TRBD2	TGTGCCAGCAGCTTTAAAGCGGGGGCCTACAATGAGCAGTTCTTC	CASSFKAGAYNEQFF
TRBV6-2/TRBV6-3	-	TRBJ1-5	-	TGTGCCAGCAGTTACTCGTACTGGAATCAGCCCCAGCATTTT	CASSYSYWNQPQHF
TRBV28	-	TRBJ1-1	-	TGTGCCAGCAGTTTGGGGGCAGGGGTGAACACTGAAGCTTTCTTT	CASSLGAGVNTEAFF
TRBV6-5	-	TRBJ1-1	-	TGTGCCAGCAGTTACACAGCCGCCTTGAACACTGAAGCTTTCTTT	CASSYTAALNTEAFF
TRBV5-1	-	TRBJ2-7	-	TGCGCCAGCAGCGTAGGTAGCGGCAGTTCCTACGAGCAGTACTTC	CASSVGSGSSYEQYF
TRBV15	-	TRBJ2-3	-	TGTGCCACCAGCAGAGATCCCGGGGATACGCAGTATTTT	CATSRDPGDTQYF
TRBV5-4	-	TRBJ1-1	TRBD1	TGTGCCAGCGGAGGACAGGGGACGAACACTGAAGCTTTCTTT	CASGGQGTNTEAFF
TRBV9	-	TRBJ2-3	-	TGTGCCAGCACCGAGGGGGAAGGGGTTGGAACGCAGTATTTT	CASTEGEGVGTQYF
TRBV7-6	-	TRBJ1-1	TRBD1	TGTGCCAGCAGCGTGGACAGGGGGCTGGTTGAAGCTTTCTTT	CASSVDRGLVEAFF
TRBV3-1/TRBV3-2	-	TRBJ1-3	-	TGTGCCAGCAGCCAAACGGACAGCTCTGGAAACACCATATATTTT	CASSQTDSSGNTIYF
TRBV5-8	-	TRBJ2-3	TRBD2	TGTGCCAGCAGCCCAGGGACTAGCGGGAGGTCAGATACGCAGTATTTT	CASSPGTSGRSDTQYF